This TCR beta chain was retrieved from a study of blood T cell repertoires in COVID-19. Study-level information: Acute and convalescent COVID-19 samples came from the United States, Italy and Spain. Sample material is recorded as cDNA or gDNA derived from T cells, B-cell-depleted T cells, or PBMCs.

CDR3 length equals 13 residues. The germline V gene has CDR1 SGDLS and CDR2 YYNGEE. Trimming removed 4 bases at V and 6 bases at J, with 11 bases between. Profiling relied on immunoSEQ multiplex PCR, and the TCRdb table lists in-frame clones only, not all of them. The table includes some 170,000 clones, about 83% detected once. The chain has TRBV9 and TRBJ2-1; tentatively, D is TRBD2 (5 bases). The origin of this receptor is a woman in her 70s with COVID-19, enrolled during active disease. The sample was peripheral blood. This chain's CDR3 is CASSPRTLNEQFF. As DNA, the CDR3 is TGTGCCAGCAGCCCCAGGACTCTCAATGAGCAGTTCTTC.